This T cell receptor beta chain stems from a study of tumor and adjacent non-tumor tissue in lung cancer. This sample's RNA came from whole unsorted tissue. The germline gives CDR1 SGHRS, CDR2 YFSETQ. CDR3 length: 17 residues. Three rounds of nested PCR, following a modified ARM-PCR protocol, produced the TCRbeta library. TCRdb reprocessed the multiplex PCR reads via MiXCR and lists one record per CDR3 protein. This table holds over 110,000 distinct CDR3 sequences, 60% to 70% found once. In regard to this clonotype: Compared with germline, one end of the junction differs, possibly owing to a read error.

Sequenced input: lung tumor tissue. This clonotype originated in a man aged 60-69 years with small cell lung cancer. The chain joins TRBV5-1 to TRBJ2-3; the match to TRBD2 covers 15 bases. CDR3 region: CSSSVGLAGGSADTQYF. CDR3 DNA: TGCTCCAGCAGTGTAGGACTAGCGGGAGGGAGTGCAGATACGCAGTATTTT.